This T cell receptor (beta chain) originates from a study of identical twins. Study-level findings and limits: Abundant beta clonotypes from cord blood bore fewer insertions; memory repertoires lacked this pattern.

TCRdb ran MiXCR on the 5' RACE reads and lists one entry per CDR3 protein. This table has some 500,000 distinct CDR3 sequences, around 20% appearing once. This clonotype has a handful of counts. Its antigen is undetermined. Trimming removed 6 bases at V and 1 base at J, with 12 bases between. The CDR3 has 15 residues. Germline CDR1 is MNHNS and CDR2 is SASEGT. This same sample was also part of a study on T cells expressing NK-cell markers. In that study: Once again these clonotypes came out on top in the CD3+CD56-NKG2C+ fraction of four donors.

The sequence derives from a woman between 18 and 29 years old in good health. The chain links TRBV6-1 to TRBJ2-2, with D possibly TRBD2 on 6 matching bases. The specimen was CD4+ T cells sorted from blood. The CDR3 spells CASSRGDLNTGELFF. DNA for the CDR3: TGTGCCAGCAGCCGAGGGGACTTGAACACCGGGGAGCTGTTTTTT.